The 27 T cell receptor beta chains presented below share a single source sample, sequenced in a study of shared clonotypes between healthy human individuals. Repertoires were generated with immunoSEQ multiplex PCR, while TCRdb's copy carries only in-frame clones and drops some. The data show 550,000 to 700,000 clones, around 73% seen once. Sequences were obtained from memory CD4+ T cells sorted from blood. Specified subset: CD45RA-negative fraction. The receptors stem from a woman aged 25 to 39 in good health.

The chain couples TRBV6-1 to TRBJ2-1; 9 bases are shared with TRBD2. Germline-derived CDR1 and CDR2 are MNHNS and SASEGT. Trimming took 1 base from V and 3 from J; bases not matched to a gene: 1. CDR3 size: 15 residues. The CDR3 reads CASSEGTSDYNEQFF. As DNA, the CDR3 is TGTGCCAGCAGTGAAGGGACTAGCGACTACAATGAGCAGTTCTTC.

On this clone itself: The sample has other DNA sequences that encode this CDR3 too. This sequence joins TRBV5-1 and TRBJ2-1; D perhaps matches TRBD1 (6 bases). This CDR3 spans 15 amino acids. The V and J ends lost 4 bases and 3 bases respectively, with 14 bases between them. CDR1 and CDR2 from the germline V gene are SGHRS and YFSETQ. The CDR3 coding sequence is TGCGCCAGCAGCCCAGGGGACCGCGACTACAATGAGCAGTTCTTC. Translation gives CASSPGDRDYNEQFF.

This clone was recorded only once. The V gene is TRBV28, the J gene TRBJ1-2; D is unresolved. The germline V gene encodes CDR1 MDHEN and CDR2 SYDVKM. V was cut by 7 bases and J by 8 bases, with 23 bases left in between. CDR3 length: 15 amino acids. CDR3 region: CASTNPKGALGGYTF. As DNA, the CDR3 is TGTGCCAGCACCAACCCAAAGGGTGCCCTTGGGGGCTACACCTTC.

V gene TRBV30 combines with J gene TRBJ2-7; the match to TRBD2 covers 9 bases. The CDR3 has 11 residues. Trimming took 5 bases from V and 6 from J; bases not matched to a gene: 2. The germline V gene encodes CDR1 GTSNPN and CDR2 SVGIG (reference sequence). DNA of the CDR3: TGTGCCTGGGGGACTAGCCGCGAGCAGTACTTC. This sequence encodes CAWGTSREQYF.

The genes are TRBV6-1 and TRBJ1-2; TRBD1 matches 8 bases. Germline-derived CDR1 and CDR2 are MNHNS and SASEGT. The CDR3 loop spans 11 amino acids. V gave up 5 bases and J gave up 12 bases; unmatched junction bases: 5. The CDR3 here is CASSRTGLDTF. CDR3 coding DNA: TGTGCCAGCAGTCGGACAGGGCTCGACACCTTC.

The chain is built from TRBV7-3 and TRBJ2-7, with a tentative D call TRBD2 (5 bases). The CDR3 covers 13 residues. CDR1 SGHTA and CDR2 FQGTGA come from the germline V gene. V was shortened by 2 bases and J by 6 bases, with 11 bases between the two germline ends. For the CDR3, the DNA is TGTGCCAGCAGCTTAGGATTTGGGAGCGAGCAGTACTTC. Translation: CASSLGFGSEQYF.

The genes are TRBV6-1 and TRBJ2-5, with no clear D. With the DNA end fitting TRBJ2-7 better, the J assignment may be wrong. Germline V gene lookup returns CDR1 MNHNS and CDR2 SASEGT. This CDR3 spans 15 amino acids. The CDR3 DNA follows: TGTGCCAGCAGTGAAGCCTGGCAGCTCTCCTACGAGCAGTACTTC. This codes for CASSEAWQLSYEQYF.

CDR3 DNA: TGCGCCAGCAGCTTTAGCGGTAAAGGGCCAGATACGCAGTATTTT. It translates to CASSFSGKGPDTQYF. The chain is built from TRBV5-1 and TRBJ2-3; perhaps TRBD2 as D (6 bases). V lost 2 bases and J lost 4, with 14 bases in between. This CDR3 comprises 15 residues. The V gene's germline CDR1 is SGHRS and CDR2 YFSETQ. Full variable domain (missing parts from reference TRBV5-1 and TRBJ2-3): KAGVTQTPRYLIKTRGQQVTLSCSPISGHRSVSWYQQTPGQGLQFLFEYFSETQRNKGNFPGRFSGRQFSNSRSEMNVSTLELGDSALYLCASSFSGKGPDTQYFGPGTRLTVL.

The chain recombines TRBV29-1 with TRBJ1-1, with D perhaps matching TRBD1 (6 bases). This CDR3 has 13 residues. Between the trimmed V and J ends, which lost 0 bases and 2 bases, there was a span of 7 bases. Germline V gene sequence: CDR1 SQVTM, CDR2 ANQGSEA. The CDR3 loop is CSVEDRGNTEAFF. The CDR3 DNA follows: TGCAGCGTTGAAGACAGGGGAAACACTGAAGCTTTCTTT.

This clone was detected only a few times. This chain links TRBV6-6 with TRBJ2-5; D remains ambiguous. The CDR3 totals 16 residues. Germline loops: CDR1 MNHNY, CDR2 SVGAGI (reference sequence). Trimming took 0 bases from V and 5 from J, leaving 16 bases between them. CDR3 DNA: TGTGCCAGCAGTTACTCGATAAGGCCACGCCAGGAGACCCAGTACTTC. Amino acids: CASSYSIRPRQETQYF.

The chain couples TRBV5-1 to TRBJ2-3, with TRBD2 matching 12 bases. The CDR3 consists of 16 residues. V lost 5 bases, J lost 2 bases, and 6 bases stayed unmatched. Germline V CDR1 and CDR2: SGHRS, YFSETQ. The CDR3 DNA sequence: TGCGCCAGCAGTTCGGGACTAGCGGGCTCCACAGATACGCAGTATTTT. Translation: CASSSGLAGSTDTQYF.

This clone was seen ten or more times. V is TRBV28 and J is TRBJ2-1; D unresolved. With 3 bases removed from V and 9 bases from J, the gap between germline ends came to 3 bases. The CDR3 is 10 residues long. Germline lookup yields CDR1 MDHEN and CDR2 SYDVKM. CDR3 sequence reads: CASSFIEQFF. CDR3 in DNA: TGTGCCAGCAGTTTTATTGAGCAGTTCTTC.

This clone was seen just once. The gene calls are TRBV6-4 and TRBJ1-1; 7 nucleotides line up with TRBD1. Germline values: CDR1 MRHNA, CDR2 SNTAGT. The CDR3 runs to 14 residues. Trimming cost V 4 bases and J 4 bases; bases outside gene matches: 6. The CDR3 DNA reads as TGTGCCAGCAGTGCCAACAGGGGCGGCACTGAAGCTTTCTTT. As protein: CASSANRGGTEAFF.

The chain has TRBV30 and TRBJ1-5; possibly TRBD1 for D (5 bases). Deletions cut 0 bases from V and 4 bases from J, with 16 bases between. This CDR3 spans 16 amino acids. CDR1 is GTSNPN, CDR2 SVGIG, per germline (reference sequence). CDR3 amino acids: CAWSVGVAGPNQPQHF. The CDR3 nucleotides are TGTGCCTGGAGTGTAGGGGTCGCAGGGCCGAATCAGCCCCAGCATTTT.

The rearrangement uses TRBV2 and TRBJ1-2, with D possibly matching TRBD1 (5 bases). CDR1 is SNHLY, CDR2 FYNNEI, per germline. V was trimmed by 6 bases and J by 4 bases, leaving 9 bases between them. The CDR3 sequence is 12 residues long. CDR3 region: CASSYGGYGYTF. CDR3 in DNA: TGTGCCAGCAGCTATGGGGGCTATGGCTACACCTTC.

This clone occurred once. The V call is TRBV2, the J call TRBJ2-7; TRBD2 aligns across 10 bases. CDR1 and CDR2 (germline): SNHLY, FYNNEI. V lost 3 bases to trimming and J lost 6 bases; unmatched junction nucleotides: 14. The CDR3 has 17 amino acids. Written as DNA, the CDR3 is TGTGCCAGCAGTGAGGACTCTAAGGGACTAGCGACTTTCGAGCAGTACTTC. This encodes CASSEDSKGLATFEQYF.

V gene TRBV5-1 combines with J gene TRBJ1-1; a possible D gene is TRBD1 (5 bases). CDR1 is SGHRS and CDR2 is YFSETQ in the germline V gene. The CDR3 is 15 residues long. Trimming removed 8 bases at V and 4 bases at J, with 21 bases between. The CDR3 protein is CASRGGDAESTEAFF. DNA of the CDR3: TGCGCCAGTCGAGGAGGGGATGCGGAGAGCACTGAAGCTTTCTTT.

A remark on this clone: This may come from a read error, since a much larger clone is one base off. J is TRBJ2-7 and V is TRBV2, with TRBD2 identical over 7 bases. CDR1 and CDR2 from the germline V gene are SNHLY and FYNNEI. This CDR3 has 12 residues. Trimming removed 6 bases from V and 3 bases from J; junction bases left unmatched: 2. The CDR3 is CASRGGNYEQYF. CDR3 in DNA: TGTGCCAGCAGGGGGGGGAACTACGAGCAGTACTTC. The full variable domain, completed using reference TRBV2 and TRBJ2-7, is EPEVTQTPSHQVTQMGQEVILRCVPISNHLYFYWYRQILGQKVEFLVSFYNNEISEKSEIFDDQFSVERPDGSNFTLKIRSTKLEDSAMYFCASRGGNYEQYFGPGTRLTVT.

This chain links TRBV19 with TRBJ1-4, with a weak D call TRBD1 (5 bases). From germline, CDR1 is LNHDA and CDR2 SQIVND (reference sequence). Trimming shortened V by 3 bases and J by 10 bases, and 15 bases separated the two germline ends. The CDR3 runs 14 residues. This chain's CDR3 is CASSITGARRKLFF. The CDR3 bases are TGTGCCAGTAGTATTACAGGTGCGCGGCGAAAACTGTTTTTT.

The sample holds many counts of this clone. The CDR3 region has the DNA TGTGCCAGCAGTTTTTCGACACCGGGCACCGGGGAGCTGTTTTTT. Translated: CASSFSTPGTGELFF. The chain has TRBV28 and TRBJ2-2; D gene ambiguous. The CDR3 covers 15 residues. Germline V gene sequence: CDR1 MDHEN, CDR2 SYDVKM. Trimming shortened V by 3 bases and J by 4 bases, and 12 bases separated the two germline ends.

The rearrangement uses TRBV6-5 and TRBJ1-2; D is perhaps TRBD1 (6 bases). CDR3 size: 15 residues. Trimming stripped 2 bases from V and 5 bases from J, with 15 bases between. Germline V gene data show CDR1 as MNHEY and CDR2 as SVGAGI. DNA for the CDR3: TGTGCCAGCAGTTACCTCAGGGGCCTGGGTTATGGCTACACCTTC. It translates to CASSYLRGLGYGYTF.

The CDR3: CASSSFVGLTSYEQYF. CDR3 bases: TGTGCCAGCAGCTCATTTGTGGGGCTCACTAGCTACGAGCAGTACTTC. The chain uses TRBV7-9 and TRBJ2-5; D possibly matches TRBD1 or TRBD2 (5 bases each). The end of the DNA is better explained by TRBJ2-7, so the J call may be wrong. CDR3 length: 16 amino acids. In germline, CDR1 is SEHNR, CDR2 FQNEAQ (reference sequence).

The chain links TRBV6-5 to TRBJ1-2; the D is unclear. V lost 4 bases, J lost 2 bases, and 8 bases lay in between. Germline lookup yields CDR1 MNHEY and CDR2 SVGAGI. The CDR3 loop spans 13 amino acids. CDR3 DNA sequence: TGTGCCAGCAGTTCCAACTTGAACTATGGCTACACCTTC. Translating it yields CASSSNLNYGYTF.

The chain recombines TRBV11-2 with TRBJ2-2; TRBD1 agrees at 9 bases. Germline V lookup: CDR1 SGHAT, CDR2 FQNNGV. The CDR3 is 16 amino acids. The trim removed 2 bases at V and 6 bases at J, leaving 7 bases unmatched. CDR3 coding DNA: TGTGCCAGCAGCTTACAAACAGGGGGCGCCTCCGGGGAGCTGTTTTTT. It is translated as CASSLQTGGASGELFF.

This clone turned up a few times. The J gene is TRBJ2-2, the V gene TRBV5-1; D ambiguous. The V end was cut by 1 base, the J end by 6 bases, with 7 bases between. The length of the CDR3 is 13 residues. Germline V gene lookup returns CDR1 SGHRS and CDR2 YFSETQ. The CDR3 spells CASSLLTAGELFF. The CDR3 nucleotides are TGCGCCAGCAGCTTGCTCACAGCCGGGGAGCTGTTTTTT.

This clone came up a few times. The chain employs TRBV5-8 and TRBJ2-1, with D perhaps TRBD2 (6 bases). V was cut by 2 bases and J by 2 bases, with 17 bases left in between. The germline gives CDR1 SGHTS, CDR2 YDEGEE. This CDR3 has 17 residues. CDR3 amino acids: CASSFFLADATYNEQFF. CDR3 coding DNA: TGTGCCAGCAGCTTTTTTTTAGCGGACGCGACCTACAATGAGCAGTTCTTC.

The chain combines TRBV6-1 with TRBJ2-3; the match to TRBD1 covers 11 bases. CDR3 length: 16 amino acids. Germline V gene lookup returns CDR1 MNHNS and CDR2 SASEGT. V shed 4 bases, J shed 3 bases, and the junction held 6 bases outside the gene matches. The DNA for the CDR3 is TGTGCCAGCAGTGGAGGACAGGGGGCCCCGACAGATACGCAGTATTTT. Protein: CASSGGQGAPTDTQYF.